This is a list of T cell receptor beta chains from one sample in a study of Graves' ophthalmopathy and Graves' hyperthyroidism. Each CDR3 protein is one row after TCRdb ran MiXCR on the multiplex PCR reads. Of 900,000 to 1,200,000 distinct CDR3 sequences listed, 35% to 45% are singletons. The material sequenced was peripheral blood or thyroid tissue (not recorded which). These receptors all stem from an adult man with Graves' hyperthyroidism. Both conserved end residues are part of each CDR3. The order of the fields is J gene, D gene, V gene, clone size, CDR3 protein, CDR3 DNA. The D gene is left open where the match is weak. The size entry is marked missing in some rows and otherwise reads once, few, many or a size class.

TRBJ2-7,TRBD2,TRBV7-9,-,CASSPLGRGDYEQYF,TGTGCCAGCAGCCCCCTCGGACGGGGGGACTACGAGCAGTACTTC
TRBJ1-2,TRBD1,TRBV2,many,CASRYDREGYTF,TGTGCCAGCAGATACGACAGGGAAGGCTACACCTTC
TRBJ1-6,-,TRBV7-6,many,CASSLGSEGSSYNSPLHF,TGTGCCAGCAGCTTAGGGTCGGAGGGGAGCTCCTATAATTCACCCCTCCACTTT
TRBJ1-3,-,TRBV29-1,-,CSLGLISGNTIYF,TGCAGCTTAGGACTGATCTCTGGAAACACCATATATTTT
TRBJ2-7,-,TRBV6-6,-,CASSYIAGAYEQYF,TGTGCCAGCAGTTATATAGCAGGGGCCTACGAGCAGTACTTC
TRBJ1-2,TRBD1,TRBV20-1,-,CRPVPGQAYGYTF,TGCAGGCCAGTACCGGGACAGGCCTACGGCTACACCTTC
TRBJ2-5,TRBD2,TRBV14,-,CASSHAGDYQETQYF,TGTGCCAGCAGCCATGCGGGAGACTACCAAGAGACCCAGTACTTC
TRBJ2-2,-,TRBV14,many,CASSHVGGTGELFF,TGTGCCAGCAGCCACGTGGGAGGCACCGGGGAGCTGTTTTTT
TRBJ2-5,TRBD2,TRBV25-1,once,CASSDPGLAGQTQYF,TGTGCCAGCAGTGACCCGGGACTAGCGGGACAGACCCAGTACTTC
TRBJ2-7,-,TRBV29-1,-,CSGGGTGGYEQYF,TGCAGCGGGGGAGGGACAGGAGGATACGAGCAGTACTTC
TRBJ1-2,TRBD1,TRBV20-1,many,CSARGQAHYGYTF,TGCAGTGCTCGGGGACAGGCACACTATGGCTACACCTTC
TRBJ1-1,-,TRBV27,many,CASSTPGNTEAFF,TGTGCCAGCAGTACCCCAGGAAACACTGAAGCTTTCTTT
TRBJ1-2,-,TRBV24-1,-,CATSVNRGRNGESYGYTF,TGTGCCACCAGTGTCAACCGGGGACGAAACGGGGAGAGCTATGGCTACACCTTC
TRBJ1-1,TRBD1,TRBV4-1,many,CASSQADRANTEAFF,TGCGCCAGCAGCCAAGCGGACAGGGCTAACACTGAAGCTTTCTTT
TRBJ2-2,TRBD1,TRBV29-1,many,CSVYRGGELFF,TGCAGCGTTTACAGGGGCGGGGAGCTGTTTTTT
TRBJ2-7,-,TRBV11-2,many,CASSTRQVGQYF,TGTGCCAGCAGCACACGACAGGTTGGGCAGTACTTC
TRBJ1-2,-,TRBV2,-,CAANYGYTF,TGTGCCGCTAACTATGGCTACACCTTC